Shown below are 4 T cell receptor beta chains from a single sample sequenced in a study of human T cells and chemical hapten exposure. The sample's time point: patch test 2, 6 weeks after DPC sensitization. The treatment is: therapeutic diphenylcyclopropenone sensitization with weekly scalp DPC. TCRdb processed the RACE reads anew with MiXCR; each CDR3 protein has one entry. The table shows under 100,000 distinct CDR3 sequences, with about 10% occurring only once. The sample consisted of whole blood, taken in connection with sensitization to the hapten diphenylcyclopropenone (DPC). Source of these receptors: a woman aged 45-60 years with alopecia areata. Some clones in this sample may be carry-over from other donors' samples.

The chain links TRBV12-3 or TRBV12-4 to TRBJ1-4, with D possibly TRBD1 on 5 matching bases. The CDR3 is 15 residues long. Between the trimmed V and J ends, which lost 4 bases and 3 bases, there was a span of 12 bases. The chain's CDR3 is CASSSGPGANEKLFF. CDR3 DNA sequence: TGTGCCAGCAGTTCAGGGCCTGGGGCTAATGAAAAACTGTTTTTT.

The sample holds many counts of this clonotype. V gene TRBV7-6 combines with J gene TRBJ2-2, with D perhaps TRBD1 (7 bases). This CDR3 has 16 amino acids. Trimming cost V 5 bases and J 3 bases, with 16 bases left between them. Germline-derived CDR1 and CDR2 are SGHVS and FNYEAQ. CDR3: CASSTWTGGDTGELFF. The CDR3 nucleotides are TGTGCCAGCAGCACATGGACAGGCGGGGACACCGGGGAGCTGTTTTTT. Using reference TRBV7-6 and TRBJ2-2 for the parts outside the CDR3, the full variable domain is GAGVSQSPRYKVTKRGQDVALRCDPISGHVSLYWYRQALGQGPEFLTYFNYEAQQDKSGLPNDRFSAERPEGSISTLTIQRTEQRDSAMYRCASSTWTGGDTGELFFGEGSRLTVL.

This clonotype was detected many times. This chain uses TRBV7-6 with TRBJ2-1; D gene unclear. The V end was cut by 0 bases, the J end by 4 bases, with 10 bases between. The CDR3 runs to 15 residues. Per germline, CDR1 SGHVS and CDR2 FNYEAQ. CDR3 loop: CASSLASTGYNEQFF. CDR3 sequence (DNA): TGTGCCAGCAGCTTAGCCTCAACTGGATACAATGAGCAGTTCTTC.

This clonotype was detected many times. The CDR3 coding sequence is TGTGCCAGCAGTCCTGGAAGCTCTGGGGCCAACGTCCTGACTTTC. Protein product: CASSPGSSGANVLTF. V usage is TRBV6-1 and J usage is TRBJ2-6; no clear D gene. V lost 5 bases and J 0 bases, leaving 8 bases between the germline ends. The CDR3 extends over 15 amino acids. CDR1 is MNHNS, CDR2 SASEGT, per germline.